Listed here are 7 T cell receptor beta chains from one sample, sequenced in a study of blood T cells in healthy people across ages. PCR was performed a second time for about 7 to 12 cycles using a sample-barcoded 5' primer and a J-beta primer mix. TCRdb used MiXCR to reprocess the 5' RACE reads, holding one entry per CDR3 protein. The table records 380,000 or so distinct CDR3 sequences, approximately 52% of them present only once. The sequencing input was blood. The receptor set was obtained from a man aged 60 to 69 in good health.

To note about this clonotype: An end of the junction does not agree with germline; a read error may underlie this. V usage is TRBV29-1 and J usage is TRBJ2-7, with 10 bases identical to TRBD1. Per germline, CDR1 SQVTM and CDR2 ANQGSEA. The CDR3 length is 16 residues. The CDR3 nucleotides are TGCAGCGTCGAAGTTGGGGGGACAGGGGACACCTGCGAGCAGTACTTC. It encodes CSVEVGGTGDTCEQYF.

The chain carries TRBV7-2 and TRBJ1-1; 7 bases are a match to TRBD1. V lost 5 bases, J lost 4 bases, and 10 bases stayed unmatched. The germline V gene encodes CDR1 SGHTA and CDR2 FQGNSA. The CDR3 has 15 residues. The chain's CDR3 is CASSLRTTGTTEAFF. The CDR3 DNA reads as TGTGCCAGCAGCCTCCGAACGACAGGGACCACTGAAGCTTTCTTT.

The chain employs TRBV7-2 and TRBJ2-1; 11 bases align to TRBD2. V trimming: 4 bases; J trimming: 8 bases; junction bases outside the gene matches: 7. The CDR3 is 15 amino acids. Looked up from germline, CDR1 is SGHTA and CDR2 is FQGNSA. The CDR3 loop is CASSWVVAGGDEQFF. The DNA for the CDR3 is TGTGCCAGCAGCTGGGTGGTAGCGGGAGGGGATGAGCAGTTCTTC.

Ten or more counts support this clonotype. This rearrangement joins TRBV6-5 to TRBJ2-3; D call uncertain. The CDR3 covers 13 residues. Germline V gene lookup returns CDR1 MNHEY and CDR2 SVGAGI. Trimming removed 5 bases at V and 2 bases at J, with 8 bases between. CDR3 in amino acids: CASSTRVTDTQYF. CDR3 nucleotide sequence: TGTGCCAGCAGTACCCGGGTCACAGATACGCAGTATTTT.

V is TRBV29-1 and J is TRBJ2-5; the D gene is possibly TRBD1 (7 bases). Germline CDR1 is SQVTM and CDR2 is ANQGSEA. Trimming left V 4 bases short and J 11 bases short, with 17 bases between. There are 12 residues in the CDR3. DNA for the CDR3: TGCAGCGTTGTGGAGGGGGCAAAAGAGCAGTACTTC. It is translated as CSVVEGAKEQYF.

This clonotype was seen at least ten times. CDR3 DNA sequence: TGTGCCAGCAGCCCCCGAGGGGACAGGCCTCAAGAGACCCAGTACTTC. It encodes CASSPRGDRPQETQYF. The chain has TRBV11-2 and TRBJ2-5; 8 nucleotides line up with TRBD1. CDR3 size: 16 residues. Germline loops: CDR1 SGHAT, CDR2 FQNNGV. V was pared by 5 bases and J by 2 bases, with 10 bases of the junction left unmatched.

The genes are TRBV6-5 and TRBJ2-1, with TRBD1 matching over 12 bases. CDR3 length equals 15 residues. Trimming cost V 6 bases and J 9 bases; bases outside gene matches: 9. Germline CDR1 and CDR2: MNHEY and SVGAGI. This chain's CDR3 is CASRHGDRGPSEQFF. Written as DNA, the CDR3 is TGTGCCAGCAGACACGGGGACAGGGGGCCCAGTGAGCAGTTCTTC.